Presented here are 11 T cell receptor beta chains from one specimen sequenced in a study of cytomegalovirus exposure and HLA in healthy donors. The PCR employed 60 Vbeta primers together with 13 Jbeta primers. Produced via immunoSEQ multiplex PCR; TCRdb's table is partial and in-frame only. The sample contains approximately 140,000 clones, 80% of which appear only once. The sample consisted of PBMCs. These receptors all come from a male donor in good health and CMV-seronegative.

The chain is built from TRBV27 and TRBJ1-3; tentative D call: TRBD1 (5 bases). The germline gives CDR1 MNHEY, CDR2 SMNVEV (reference sequence). The CDR3 length is 15 residues. V lost 6 bases to trimming and J lost 2 bases, with 14 bases between them. In nucleotides, the CDR3 is TGTGCCAGCAGGGAACTGACAGCTCCTGGAAACACCATATATTTT. Its translation is CASRELTAPGNTIYF.

The chain recombines TRBV5-6 with TRBJ1-2; D perhaps matches TRBD1 (6 bases). Looked up from germline, CDR1 is SGHDT and CDR2 is YYEEEE. Trimming shortened V by 4 bases and J by 6 bases, and 16 bases separated the two germline ends. This CDR3 region has 14 residues. The CDR3 DNA reads as TGTGCCAGCAGCCCCGGGGGGGGGCTCCATGGCTACACCTTC. The encoded protein is CASSPGGGLHGYTF.

The chain is built from TRBV27 and TRBJ2-3; 14 nucleotides agree with TRBD2. This CDR3 spans 16 amino acids. Per the germline V gene, CDR1 is MNHEY and CDR2 is SMNVEV (reference sequence). Trimming took 6 bases from V and 4 from J; bases not matched to a gene: 6. CDR3 sequence reads: CASRLGLAGGPDTQYF. The CDR3 DNA sequence: TGTGCCAGCAGACTAGGACTAGCGGGGGGTCCAGATACGCAGTATTTT.

To note about this clone: Additional DNA sequences in this sample encode the identical CDR3. V and J are TRBV28 and TRBJ1-1; D gene unclear. Per the germline V gene, CDR1 is MDHEN and CDR2 is SYDVKM. CDR3 size: 12 residues. V was shortened by 7 bases and J by 3 bases, with 9 bases between the two germline ends. In DNA form, the CDR3 reads TGTGCCAGCATAGGGAGGTACACTGAAGCTTTCTTT. This gives the protein CASIGRYTEAFF.

V gene TRBV4-1 combines with J gene TRBJ2-3, with D possibly being TRBD1 (5 bases). Germline V gene sequence: CDR1 MGHRA, CDR2 YSYEKL. Trimming shortened V by 2 bases and J by 6 bases, and 15 bases separated the two germline ends. The CDR3 runs to 15 residues. The CDR3 coding sequence is TGCGCCAGCAGCCAACTCCCCCCAAAGGGGGATACGCAGTATTTT. As protein: CASSQLPPKGDTQYF.

The rearrangement links TRBV11-2 to TRBJ1-4, with 7 bases fitting TRBD1. The CDR3 totals 15 residues. Germline CDR1 SGHAT, CDR2 FQNNGV. The trim removed 6 bases at V and 6 bases at J, leaving 10 bases unmatched. The CDR3 sequence: CASRTGTVAYEKLFF. CDR3 bases: TGTGCCAGCAGGACAGGGACAGTGGCATATGAAAAACTGTTTTTT.

The V and J genes are TRBV7-9 and TRBJ1-4; D is undetermined. This CDR3 is built from 13 residues. Trimming cost V 2 bases and J 8 bases, with 9 bases left between them. The V gene's germline CDR1 is SEHNR and CDR2 FQNEAQ (reference sequence). CDR3 sequence (DNA): TGTGCCAGCAGCTTATTTGAGTCCGAAAAACTGTTTTTT. It yields the protein CASSLFESEKLFF.

The V call is TRBV6-5, the J call TRBJ1-1, with D possibly being TRBD1 (6 bases). The CDR3 length is 15 residues. V was trimmed by 6 bases and J by 7 bases, leaving 21 bases between them. Germline V gives CDR1 MNHEY, CDR2 SVGAGI. The CDR3 DNA follows: TGTGCCAGCAGGTTGGGAGGGGTGGGGGCAGATGAAGCTTTCTTT. Its protein is CASRLGGVGADEAFF.

This sequence joins TRBV7-6 and TRBJ2-1; possibly TRBD1 for D (6 bases). Trimming shortened V by 1 base and J by 6 bases, and 13 bases separated the two germline ends. The CDR3 has 15 residues. Germline V lookup: CDR1 SGHVS, CDR2 FNYEAQ. In nucleotides, the CDR3 is TGTGCCAGCAGCTTAGAACGCCCAGGGGTCAATGAGCAGTTCTTC. Its protein is CASSLERPGVNEQFF.

V usage is TRBV6-1 and J usage is TRBJ1-5, with a tentative D call TRBD1 (5 bases). The length of the CDR3 is 14 residues. With 5 bases removed from V and 5 bases from J, the gap between germline ends came to 13 bases. Germline V gene data show CDR1 as MNHNS and CDR2 as SASEGT. The CDR3 loop is CASSRRGGDQPQHF. As DNA, the CDR3 is TGTGCCAGCAGTCGTAGGGGCGGGGATCAGCCCCAGCATTTT.

The rearrangement joins TRBV6-5 to TRBJ1-1; D gene unclear. This CDR3 spans 15 amino acids. The V end lost 1 base, the J end lost 3 bases, and 12 bases lay between the germline ends. Germline assignment: CDR1 MNHEY and CDR2 SVGAGI. The CDR3 nucleotides are TGTGCCAGCAGTTACTGGGCCGCCGGGGACACTGAAGCTTTCTTT. Translation gives CASSYWAAGDTEAFF.